What follows are 22 T cell receptor beta chains derived from one specimen sequenced in a study of cytomegalovirus exposure and HLA in healthy donors. PCR employed 60 Vbeta and 13 Jbeta primers. Clones were sequenced by immunoSEQ multiplex PCR, and TCRdb holds only the in-frame ones, with some missing. There are about 100,000 clones in the sample; approximately 78% occur only once, and less than 0.95% lies in the top ten. Sequencing was performed on PBMCs. These receptors came from a woman aged 55-70 years in good health and CMV-seronegative.

Only a few counts were recorded for this clone. The rearrangement uses TRBV2 and TRBJ1-1, with a tentative D call TRBD1 (6 bases). The CDR3 has 12 residues. Trimming took off 4 bases at V and 8 bases at J, with 11 bases between the two ends. Germline V gene sequence: CDR1 SNHLY, CDR2 FYNNEI. CDR3 loop: CASSVTGWEAFF. CDR3 coding DNA: TGTGCCAGCAGTGTCACAGGGTGGGAAGCTTTCTTT. Full variable domain (outside the CDR3, taken from reference TRBV2 and TRBJ1-1): EPEVTQTPSHQVTQMGQEVILRCVPISNHLYFYWYRQILGQKVEFLVSFYNNEISEKSEIFDDQFSVERPDGSNFTLKIRSTKLEDSAMYFCASSVTGWEAFFGQGTRLTVV.

The chain employs TRBV30 and TRBJ1-4; no firm D call. This CDR3 is built from 11 residues. V gave up 2 bases and J gave up 7 bases, with 5 bases separating them. The germline V gene has CDR1 GTSNPN and CDR2 SVGIG (reference sequence). CDR3 sequence reads: CAWSPREKLFF. CDR3 sequence (DNA): TGTGCCTGGAGTCCTCGTGAAAAACTGTTTTTT.

There are a few counts of this clone. The chain carries TRBV30 and TRBJ1-1; unclear D gene. Germline CDR1 reads GTSNPN; CDR2 reads SVGIG (reference sequence). V shed 1 base and J shed 6 bases, with 9 bases lying between them. This CDR3 is built from 12 residues. CDR3 residues: CAWSAGPAEAFF. CDR3 DNA sequence: TGTGCCTGGAGTGCAGGCCCCGCTGAAGCTTTCTTT.

The CDR3 sequence: CASSEAQGGNQPQHF. CDR3 coding DNA: TGTGCCAGCAGTGAAGCACAGGGAGGCAATCAGCCCCAGCATTTT. The chain carries TRBV2 and TRBJ1-5; possibly TRBD1 for D (6 bases). Germline CDR1 SNHLY, CDR2 FYNNEI. The V end lost 0 bases, the J end lost 2 bases, and 8 bases lay between the germline ends. This CDR3 has 15 amino acids.

The CDR3 here is CASSSRDRGNTEAFF. The DNA for the CDR3 is TGTGCCAGCAGTTCCCGGGACAGGGGGAACACTGAAGCTTTCTTT. This chain connects TRBV6-6 to TRBJ1-1; 10 bases are shared with TRBD1. The ends lost 4 bases at V and 1 base at J; junction bases unmatched: 3. The CDR3 totals 15 residues. Per the germline V gene, CDR1 is MNHNY and CDR2 is SVGAGI (reference sequence).

The chain couples TRBV27 to TRBJ1-2, with unresolved D. Per germline, CDR1 MNHEY and CDR2 SMNVEV (reference sequence). V was shortened by 5 bases and J by 7 bases, with 8 bases between the two germline ends. The CDR3 contains 11 residues. The CDR3 nucleotides are TGTGCCAGCAGTGAGGGTTCTGGCTACACCTTC. Translated: CASSEGSGYTF.

This chain connects TRBV19 to TRBJ2-7, with TRBD2 matching over 12 bases. CDR1 and CDR2 (germline): LNHDA, SQIVND (reference sequence). V trimming: 7 bases; J trimming: 4 bases; junction bases outside the gene matches: 5. This CDR3 is 14 amino acids long. CDR3 DNA sequence: TGTGCCAGTACCTCGACTAGCGGGAGTTACGAGCAGTACTTC. It specifies CASTSTSGSYEQYF.

This clone has a handful of counts. The CDR3 is CASSYKPGQGAGANVLTF. CDR3 sequence (DNA): TGTGCCAGCAGTTACAAGCCGGGACAGGGAGCTGGGGCCAACGTCCTGACTTTC. The rearrangement uses TRBV6-7 and TRBJ2-6; 9 bases fit TRBD1. TRBV6-7 is annotated as an ORF whose role is uncertain. The CDR3 runs to 18 residues. J lost 2 bases, V lost 2 bases, and 7 bases had no gene match.

This rearrangement joins TRBV5-1 to TRBJ2-7, with D perhaps matching TRBD1 (5 bases). There are 14 residues in the CDR3. Trimming pared 2 bases from V and 6 bases from J, leaving 15 bases between. CDR1 is SGHRS, CDR2 YFSETQ, per germline. The CDR3, as DNA: TGCGCCAGCAGCTTCGTTCAGGGCGTTCGCGAGCAGTACTTC. Translation gives CASSFVQGVREQYF.

This clone appeared many times. This chain connects TRBV4-3 to TRBJ1-5; maybe TRBD1 (5 bases). The ends were cut back, 4 bases at V and 7 bases at J, with 17 bases in the middle. The CDR3 extends over 15 amino acids. Germline-derived CDR1 and CDR2 are LGHNA and YSLEER. The CDR3 DNA reads TGCGCCAGCAGCCCGTCGTGGCAGGGTGGGCAGCCCCAGCATTTT. It encodes CASSPSWQGGQPQHF.

The gene calls are TRBV2 and TRBJ2-2, with 8 positions matching TRBD1. The CDR3 spans 16 residues. The trim removed 3 bases at V and 7 bases at J, leaving 10 bases unmatched. In germline, CDR1 is SNHLY, CDR2 FYNNEI. The DNA of the CDR3 is TGTGCCAGCAGTGACCAGGGACAGGACCGAGACGGGGAGCTGTTTTTT. Protein sequence: CASSDQGQDRDGELFF.

This clone was observed a handful of times. The genes are TRBV10-1 and TRBJ2-2; perhaps TRBD1 as D (5 bases). Germline V gene data show CDR1 as WNHNN and CDR2 as SYGVQD (reference sequence). Trimming took off 3 bases at V and 4 bases at J, with 18 bases between the two ends. The CDR3 consists of 17 residues. The DNA for the CDR3 is TGCGCCAGCAGTGACTCTCTTACACAGGACGGCACCGGGGAGCTGTTTTTT. Amino acid sequence: CASSDSLTQDGTGELFF.

The sample holds a few counts of this clone. The chain joins TRBV5-4 to TRBJ1-5; no clear D. V lost 3 bases and J 5 bases, leaving 15 bases between the germline ends. Germline CDR1 reads SGHNT; CDR2 reads YYREEE (reference sequence). The CDR3 spans 15 residues. The CDR3 loop reads CASSSNPGPDQPQHF. The DNA for the CDR3 is TGTGCCAGCAGCTCAAACCCCGGTCCGGATCAGCCCCAGCATTTT.

V and J are TRBV7-6 and TRBJ1-4; D perhaps matches TRBD1 (6 bases). Per germline, CDR1 SGHVS and CDR2 FNYEAQ. Trimming pared 1 base from V and 6 bases from J, leaving 12 bases between. The length of the CDR3 is 15 residues. The CDR3 reads CASSLGTGWYEKLFF. CDR3 nucleotide sequence: TGTGCCAGCAGCTTAGGTACAGGGTGGTATGAAAAACTGTTTTTT.

In this sample, this clone turned up a few times. The genes are TRBV5-1 and TRBJ2-2; no firm D call. V was pared by 0 bases and J by 2 bases, with 5 bases between. Germline CDR1 reads SGHRS; CDR2 reads YFSETQ. The CDR3 extends over 14 amino acids. The CDR3 DNA reads TGCGCCAGCAGCTTGGCCTTTAACACCGGGGAGCTGTTTTTT. Translating it yields CASSLAFNTGELFF. The whole variable domain, remainder taken from reference TRBV5-1 and TRBJ2-2, is KAGVTQTPRYLIKTRGQQVTLSCSPISGHRSVSWYQQTPGQGLQFLFEYFSETQRNKGNFPGRFSGRQFSNSRSEMNVSTLELGDSALYLCASSLAFNTGELFFGEGSRLTVL.

The CDR3 loop is CASSWSVNTEAFF. The CDR3 region has the DNA TGCGCCAGCAGCTGGTCGGTGAACACTGAAGCTTTCTTT. The rearrangement links TRBV5-1 to TRBJ1-1; unclear D gene. This CDR3 region has 13 residues. Per the germline V gene, CDR1 is SGHRS and CDR2 is YFSETQ. Trimming removed 3 bases at V and 0 bases at J, with 6 bases between.

The genes are TRBV7-8 and TRBJ1-2; D possibly corresponds to TRBD1 (6 bases). Germline assignment: CDR1 SGHVS and CDR2 FQNEAQ. The CDR3 is 14 residues long. V shed 5 bases and J shed 4 bases, with 14 bases lying between them. In nucleotides, the CDR3 is TGTGCCAGCAGCGTTGCAGGGGTCGGCTATGGCTACACCTTC. Amino acids: CASSVAGVGYGYTF. The variable domain in full, with the rest retrieved from reference TRBV7-8 and TRBJ1-2, is GAGVSQSPRYKVAKRGQDVALRCDPISGHVSLFWYQQALGQGPEFLTYFQNEAQLDKSGLPSDRFFAERPEGSVSTLKIQRTQQEDSAVYLCASSVAGVGYGYTFGSGTRLTVV.

The chain has TRBV4-3 and TRBJ1-1, with 10 bases that match TRBD1. V lost 0 bases, J lost 7 bases, and 14 bases stayed unmatched. From germline, CDR1 is LGHNA and CDR2 YSLEER. The CDR3 is 18 residues long. CDR3 sequence reads: CASSQESPTDRGRIEAFF. For the CDR3, the DNA is TGCGCCAGCAGCCAAGAATCCCCCACCGACAGGGGGCGAATTGAAGCTTTCTTT.

The gene calls are TRBV5-6 and TRBJ1-6; 9 bases are shared with TRBD1. Germline CDR1 reads SGHDT; CDR2 reads YYEEEE. CDR3 length equals 14 residues. With 5 bases clipped from V and 10 bases from J, the junction kept 7 bases outside the gene matches. The CDR3 is CASRSGTGWSPLHF. The CDR3 DNA sequence: TGTGCCAGCAGGTCGGGGACAGGGTGGTCACCCCTCCACTTT.

The genes are TRBV15 and TRBJ1-6; 10 nucleotides match TRBD1. The CDR3 runs 17 residues. Trimming took 2 bases from V and 7 from J; bases not matched to a gene: 8. The germline V gene encodes CDR1 LNHNV and CDR2 YYDKDF (reference sequence). This CDR3 reads CATSRNRGTGENSPLHF. The DNA of the CDR3 is TGTGCCACCAGCAGAAACCGCGGGACAGGGGAAAATTCACCCCTCCACTTT.

The chain couples TRBV2 to TRBJ1-4; the match to TRBD1 covers 8 bases. CDR3 size: 13 residues. Germline loops: CDR1 SNHLY, CDR2 FYNNEI. V lost 7 bases, J lost 9 bases, and 7 bases stayed unmatched. The CDR3 loop is CASTGQGRKKLFF. As DNA, the CDR3 is TGTGCCAGCACCGGACAGGGTCGGAAAAAACTGTTTTTT.

V gene TRBV5-6 combines with J gene TRBJ1-2; unclear D gene. Per germline, CDR1 SGHDT and CDR2 YYEEEE. With 4 bases removed from V and 0 bases from J, the gap between germline ends came to 13 bases. CDR3 length: 15 residues. The DNA for the CDR3 is TGTGCCAGCAGCCTGTTAAACACCGCTAACTATGGCTACACCTTC. As protein: CASSLLNTANYGYTF.